This TCR beta chain was obtained from a study of T cell responses to AZD1222 COVID-19 vaccine. TCRdb keeps only in-frame clones here, not all; method: immunoSEQ multiplex PCR. The sample has 150,000 to 200,000 clones; less than 95% are singletons. The CDR3 length is 13 residues. Germline-derived CDR1 and CDR2 are MDHEN and SYDVKM. V shed 8 bases and J shed 3 bases, with 12 bases lying between them. The chain carries TRBV28 and TRBJ2-3; possible D gene TRBD2, 6 bases. The sample here was peripheral blood, taken 28 days after the second AZD1222 dose. The sequence was obtained from an adult who received the AZD1222 COVID-19 vaccine. CDR3: CASCGAQTDTQYF. The CDR3 DNA is TGTGCCAGCTGCGGGGCCCAGACAGATACGCAGTATTTT. Filled out from reference TRBV28 and TRBJ2-3, the complete variable domain reads DVKVTQSSRYLVKRTGEKVFLECVQDMDHENMFWYRQDPGLGLRLIYFSYDVKMKEKGDIPEGYSVSREKKERFSLILESASTNQTSMYLCASCGAQTDTQYFGPGTRLTVL.